These 18 T cell receptor beta chains came from one sample sequenced in a study of CD8+CD57+ T cells in acquired aplastic anemia. Template material for TCR beta VDJ and CDR3 profiling consisted of genomic DNA. TCRdb re-derived calls from the reads in MiXCR, one entry per CDR3 protein. This sample has some 210,000 distinct CDR3 sequences, with approximately 60% found just once. Material for sequencing was sorted CD4+, CD8+, or CD8+CD57+ T cells (not recorded which) from PBMCs. The receptors were gathered from a human donor in good health.

This clonotype came up a few times. The chain uses TRBV7-2 and TRBJ2-7; D possibly corresponds to TRBD2 (6 bases). Germline CDR1 SGHTA, CDR2 FQGNSA. This CDR3 comprises 15 residues. V lost 3 bases and J lost 3, with 15 bases in between. The CDR3 DNA follows: TGTGCCAGCAGCTTTCCCCGACTAGATAACTACGAGCAGTACTTC. This sequence encodes CASSFPRLDNYEQYF.

This clonotype was detected once. This chain uses TRBV10-3 with TRBJ2-7, with TRBD2 identical over 12 bases. V gave up 6 bases and J gave up 9 bases; unmatched junction bases: 9. In germline, CDR1 is ENHRY, CDR2 SYGVKD. The CDR3 runs 14 residues. The CDR3 nucleotides read TGTGCCATCAGAGCGGGACTAGCGGGTCTAGGGCAGTACTTC. The encoded protein is CAIRAGLAGLGQYF.

This clonotype has only a few counts. This may arise from a read error, as a much more abundant clone is one base away. The chain combines TRBV2 with TRBJ2-7; D call uncertain. CDR1 and CDR2 (germline): SNHLY, FYNNEI. The length of the CDR3 is 10 residues. V was pared by 3 bases and J by 3 bases, with 0 bases between. The CDR3 spells CASSDYEQYF. CDR3 DNA: TGTGCCAGCAGTGACTACGAGCAGTACTTC.

V gene TRBV20-1 combines with J gene TRBJ1-2, with a weak D call TRBD1 (5 bases). Looked up from germline, CDR1 is DFQATT and CDR2 is SNEGSKA (reference sequence). V gave up 4 bases and J gave up 6 bases, with 21 bases separating them. This CDR3 comprises 15 residues. CDR3 residues: CSAIEKGSASHGYTF. The CDR3 nucleotides are TGCAGTGCTATTGAGAAGGGGTCTGCTAGCCATGGCTACACCTTC.

The chain is built from TRBV20-1 and TRBJ2-7; no clear D gene. The CDR3 is 11 residues long. Germline lookup yields CDR1 DFQATT and CDR2 SNEGSKA (reference sequence). V was pared by 7 bases and J by 2 bases, with 9 bases between. This chain's CDR3 is CSVGSPYEQYF. In DNA, the CDR3 is TGCAGTGTGGGCAGCCCCTACGAGCAGTACTTC.

The rearrangement links TRBV29-1 to TRBJ1-1; D remains ambiguous. CDR1 and CDR2 (germline): SQVTM, ANQGSEA. This CDR3 contains 13 residues. Trimming removed 4 bases at V and 1 base at J, with 10 bases between. The chain's CDR3 is CSVASAGNTEAFF. The DNA for the CDR3 is TGCAGCGTTGCTTCGGCAGGGAACACTGAAGCTTTCTTT.

This clonotype showed up just a few times. The V gene is TRBV24-1, the J gene TRBJ2-7, with 7 bases aligning to TRBD1. CDR3 length: 14 residues. V trimming: 11 bases; J trimming: 2 bases; junction bases outside the gene matches: 11. Germline V gene lookup returns CDR1 KGHDR and CDR2 SFDVKD. The chain's CDR3 is CANVPGQTTYEQYF. Here the CDR3 DNA reads TGTGCCAACGTTCCGGGACAGACAACCTACGAGCAGTACTTC.

The J gene is TRBJ1-1, the V gene TRBV5-1; the D is unclear. This CDR3 is built from 14 residues. Germline CDR1 SGHRS, CDR2 YFSETQ. Trimming stripped 1 base from V and 4 bases from J, with 11 bases between. The CDR3 bases are TGCGCCAGCAGCTTGCGACACCCGAGCACTGAAGCTTTCTTT. This codes for CASSLRHPSTEAFF.

CDR3 amino acids: CASSLSEGRNTEAFF. The CDR3 region has the DNA TGTGCCAGCAGCTTGTCCGAAGGGCGGAACACTGAAGCTTTCTTT. The rearrangement links TRBV9 to TRBJ1-1; D gene unclear. Between the trimmed V and J ends, which lost 4 bases and 1 base, there was a span of 14 bases. CDR3 length equals 15 residues. CDR1 and CDR2 from the germline V gene are SGDLS and YYNGEE.

The rearrangement uses TRBV24-1 and TRBJ2-7, with TRBD2 matching over 14 bases. Germline CDR1 and CDR2: KGHDR and SFDVKD. The J segment lost 5 bases and the V segment lost 11 bases, leaving 16 bases of the junction unmatched. The CDR3 runs to 17 residues. Here the CDR3 DNA reads TGTGCCAGCAGCCTCGTCCCGGGACTAGCGGGAGCGAACGAGCAGTACTTC. It encodes CASSLVPGLAGANEQYF.

The chain carries TRBV7-9 and TRBJ2-7; 7 nucleotides agree with TRBD1. Germline lookup yields CDR1 SEHNR and CDR2 FQNEAQ (reference sequence). There are 13 residues in the CDR3. J gave up 6 bases and V 1 base, and 3 bases lay outside the gene matches. The CDR3 reads CASSLDRGPEQYF. As DNA, the CDR3 is TGTGCCAGCAGCTTAGACAGGGGTCCCGAGCAGTACTTC.

This clonotype has a single count. The chain joins TRBV7-2 to TRBJ1-3; no firm D call. CDR1 SGHTA and CDR2 FQGNSA come from the germline V gene. The CDR3 is 18 residues long. Trimming took 5 bases from V and 3 from J, leaving 23 bases between them. CDR3 amino acids: CASSVDLAPPTGGNTIYF. The CDR3 DNA follows: TGTGCCAGCAGCGTAGACCTCGCGCCACCTACGGGTGGAAACACCATATATTTT.

This rearrangement joins TRBV25-1 to TRBJ2-7; possibly TRBD1 for D (6 bases). The CDR3 is 12 residues long. CDR1 MGHDK and CDR2 SYGVNS come from the germline V gene. Trimming took 8 bases from V and 4 from J, leaving 12 bases between them. Here the CDR3 reads CASARGSYEQYF. In DNA, the CDR3 is TGTGCCAGCGCCAGGGGTTCTTACGAGCAGTACTTC.

This clonotype was recorded many times. J is TRBJ2-5 and V is TRBV20-1; TRBD2 matches 7 bases. The CDR3 is 14 amino acids. Germline CDR1 and CDR2: DFQATT and SNEGSKA (reference sequence). Trimming at V came to 3 bases and at J to 5 bases, leaving 9 bases not matched to a gene. Here the CDR3 reads CSASDRRGGETQYF. The CDR3 nucleotides are TGCAGTGCTAGTGATCGGCGGGGAGGGGAGACCCAGTACTTC.

In its sample, this clonotype was seen a few times. The CDR3 is CSASGWGGANVLTF. CDR3 DNA: TGCAGTGCTAGCGGTTGGGGTGGGGCCAACGTCCTGACTTTC. V usage is TRBV20-1 and J usage is TRBJ2-6; D unresolved. The CDR3 extends over 14 amino acids. Germline-derived CDR1 and CDR2 are DFQATT and SNEGSKA (reference sequence). V lost 3 bases and J lost 3, with 9 bases in between.

This chain joins TRBV2 and TRBJ1-5, with D perhaps TRBD1 (5 bases). The CDR3 covers 13 residues. Germline CDR1 is SNHLY and CDR2 is FYNNEI. The ends were cut back, 7 bases at V and 6 bases at J, with 13 bases in the middle. For the CDR3, the DNA is TGTGCCAGCATGAGTAGAGGGGTTCAGCCCCAGCATTTT. Translation: CASMSRGVQPQHF.

This CDR3 reads CSVPLILAGVGEQFF. For the CDR3, the DNA is TGCAGCGTCCCCTTGATACTAGCGGGAGTAGGTGAGCAGTTCTTC. The chain uses TRBV29-1 and TRBJ2-1; 11 nucleotides line up with TRBD2. With V trimmed by 6 bases and J by 9 bases, 13 bases remained unmatched. The CDR3 consists of 15 residues. CDR1 and CDR2 (germline): SQVTM, ANQGSEA.

This clonotype appeared many times. The chain combines TRBV4-1 with TRBJ2-1; no clear D. This CDR3 spans 13 amino acids. The germline CDR1 and CDR2 sequences are MGHRA and YSYEKL. Trimming stripped 3 bases from V and 4 bases from J, with 7 bases between. Here the CDR3 reads CASSHTVYNEQFF. CDR3 coding DNA: TGCGCCAGCAGCCACACAGTTTACAATGAGCAGTTCTTC.